This T cell receptor beta chain was documented in a study of shared clonotypes between healthy human individuals. The wider study: The study used three CD4 naive, three CD4 memory, two CD8 naive and one CD8 memory plate per donor.

Profiling relied on immunoSEQ multiplex PCR, and the TCRdb table lists in-frame clones only, not all of them. The data show about 2.4 million clones, around 90% seen once. Comment on this clone: Its target is unknown.

Per germline, CDR1 MDHEN and CDR2 SYDVKM. The CDR3 is made up of 15 amino acids. J gave up 3 bases and V 5 bases, and 7 bases lay outside the gene matches. Whole-study findings and limits: Large depth notwithstanding, sorted-subset sequencing proved incomplete by rarefaction. Generation of non-shared clonotypes was less probable than generation of clonotypes shared by all four donors.

CD45RA+ naive and CD45RA-negative memory subsets were separated from CD4+ cells. Sequencing input: naive CD4+ T cells sorted from blood. Stated subset: CD45RA+ positively selected. The rearrangement links TRBV28 to TRBJ2-3; 8 bases line up with TRBD2. This receptor was identified in a man between 18 and 29 years old in good health. The CDR3 nucleotides read TGTGCCAGCAGTCGGTACGGGGGGGCAACAGATACGCAGTATTTT. This encodes CASSRYGGATDTQYF.